This T cell receptor beta chain was profiled in a study of identical twins. General study results and limits: Modeled out-of-frame TCR alpha sharing in monozygotic twins fell below observed levels. Memory repertoires showed no such pattern, whereas abundant cord blood beta clonotypes carried fewer insertions.

With respect to this clonotype: The antigen is undetermined.

J gave up 9 bases and V 6 bases, and 15 bases lay outside the gene matches. From germline, CDR1 is DFQATT and CDR2 SNEGSKA (reference sequence). The CDR3 extends over 16 amino acids. In TCRdb, the 5' RACE reads were re-called with MiXCR into one record per CDR3 protein. Here the sample spans 450,000 to 500,000 distinct CDR3 sequences, 13% to 15% being singletons. Separately, the same data were catalogued under a study of yellow fever vaccine responses in identical twins.

The specimen was CD4+ T cells sorted from blood. This receptor was obtained from a woman between 18 and 30 years old in good health. The chain combines TRBV20-1 with TRBJ2-1; 12 nucleotides match TRBD2. In nucleotides, the CDR3 is TGCAGTGCGAGACTCCAACTAGCGGGAGGTCGCGGTGAGCAGTTCTTC. Translated: CSARLQLAGGRGEQFF.